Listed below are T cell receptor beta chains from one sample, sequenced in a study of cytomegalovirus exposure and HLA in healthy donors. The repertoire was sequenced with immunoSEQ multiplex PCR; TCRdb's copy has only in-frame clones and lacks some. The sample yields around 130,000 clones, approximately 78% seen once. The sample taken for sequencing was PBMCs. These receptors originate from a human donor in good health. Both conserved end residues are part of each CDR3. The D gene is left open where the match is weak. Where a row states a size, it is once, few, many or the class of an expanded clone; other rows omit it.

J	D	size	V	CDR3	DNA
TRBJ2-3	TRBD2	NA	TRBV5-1	CASSWGLAGAHTDTQYF	TGCGCCAGCAGCTGGGGACTAGCGGGGGCCCACACAGATACGCAGTATTTT
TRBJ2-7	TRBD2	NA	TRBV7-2	CASSRTGLAAEQYF	TGTGCCAGCAGCCGGACCGGACTAGCGGCCGAGCAGTACTTC
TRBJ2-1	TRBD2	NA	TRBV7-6	CASSNPLAGEQLFF	TGTGCCAGCAGCAATCCACTAGCGGGAGAACAGTTGTTCTTC
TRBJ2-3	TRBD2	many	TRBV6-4	CASSEREGPDTQYF	TGTGCCAGCAGTGAGCGGGAGGGCCCAGATACGCAGTATTTT
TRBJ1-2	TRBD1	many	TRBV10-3	CAINLSGTGNGYTF	TGTGCCATTAATCTCTCCGGGACAGGGAACGGCTACACCTTC
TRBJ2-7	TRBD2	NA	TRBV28	CASRAPLAGGPRYEQYF	TGTGCCAGCAGGGCACCTTTGGCGGGAGGGCCAAGATACGAGCAGTACTTC
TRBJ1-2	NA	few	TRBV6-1	CASSEVQWLNYGYTF	TGTGCCAGCAGTGAAGTTCAATGGCTTAACTATGGCTACACCTTC
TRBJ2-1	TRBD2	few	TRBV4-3	CASRRDYAHNEQFF	TGCGCCAGCAGGCGGGACTATGCCCACAATGAGCAGTTCTTC
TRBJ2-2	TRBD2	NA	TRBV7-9	CASTLGLAGGFELFF	TGTGCCAGCACCCTTGGACTAGCGGGAGGGTTTGAGCTGTTTTTT
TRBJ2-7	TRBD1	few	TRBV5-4	CASSRDRGDYEQYF	TGTGCCAGCAGCCGGGACAGGGGGGACTACGAGCAGTACTTC
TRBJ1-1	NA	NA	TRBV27	CASSSDRTLTGSTEAFF	TGTGCCAGCAGTTCCGACAGGACGTTAACAGGGAGCACTGAAGCTTTCTTT
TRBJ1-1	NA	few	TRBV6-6	CASSPTGTEAFF	TGTGCCAGCAGTCCCACGGGCACTGAAGCTTTCTTT
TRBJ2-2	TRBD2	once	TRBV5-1	CASSLRGTSSNTGELFF	TGCGCCAGCAGCCTACGGGGGACTAGCTCAAACACCGGGGAGCTGTTTTTT
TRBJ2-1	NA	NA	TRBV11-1	CASSLALNTDFQQFF	TGTGCCAGCAGCTTAGCTCTGAATACCGACTTTCAACAGTTCTTC
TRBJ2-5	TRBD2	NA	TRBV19	CASSVAGVSQETQYF	TGTGCCAGTAGTGTAGCGGGAGTCTCGCAAGAGACCCAGTACTTC
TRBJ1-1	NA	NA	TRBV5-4	CASNQTGYTEAFF	TGTGCCAGCAACCAGACAGGCTACACTGAGGCTTTCTTT
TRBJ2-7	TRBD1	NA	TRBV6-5	CASSFDGTGVGYEQYF	TGTGCCAGCAGTTTCGACGGGACAGGGGTAGGCTACGAGCAGTACTTC
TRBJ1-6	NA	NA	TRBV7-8	CASSWALTLSPLHF	TGTGCCAGCAGCTGGGCCCTCACCCTGTCACCCCTCCACTTT
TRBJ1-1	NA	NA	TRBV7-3	CASSLGGVTEAFF	TGTGCCAGCAGCTTAGGAGGTGTCACTGAAGCTTTCTTT
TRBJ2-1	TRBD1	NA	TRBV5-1	CASSPRTGGNNEQFF	TGCGCCAGCAGCCCTCGGACAGGGGGAAACAATGAGCAGTTCTTC
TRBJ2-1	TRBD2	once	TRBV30	CAWSLGTSNYNEQFF	TGTGCCTGGAGTCTTGGGACTAGCAACTACAATGAGCAGTTCTTC
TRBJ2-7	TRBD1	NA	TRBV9	CASSEGQNYEQYF	TGTGCCAGCAGCGAGGGACAGAACTACGAGCAGTACTTC
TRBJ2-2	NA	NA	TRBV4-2	CASSLDPAGTFTGELFF	TGTGCCAGCAGCCTAGACCCAGCGGGGACATTCACCGGGGAGCTGTTTTTT
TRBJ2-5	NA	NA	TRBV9	CASSVGPGQGWETQYF	TGTGCCAGCAGCGTAGGGCCCGGGCAGGGCTGGGAGACCCAGTACTTC
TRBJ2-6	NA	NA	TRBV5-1	CASSQTSSGANVLTF	TGCGCCAGCAGCCAAACAAGCTCTGGGGCCAACGTCCTGACTTTC
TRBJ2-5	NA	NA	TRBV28	CASSLPGQQETQYF	TGTGCCAGCAGTTTACCCGGACAGCAAGAGACCCAGTACTTC
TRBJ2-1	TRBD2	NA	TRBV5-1	CASSLGTSGSNEQFF	TGCGCCAGCAGCTTGGGGACTAGCGGGAGCAATGAGCAGTTCTTC
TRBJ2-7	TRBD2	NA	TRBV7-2	CASSLELAGGPVYEQYF	TGTGCCAGCAGCTTAGAACTAGCGGGGGGGCCGGTCTACGAGCAGTACTTC
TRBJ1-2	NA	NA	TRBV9	CASSVGGGGRINGYTF	TGTGCCAGCAGCGTAGGGGGAGGGGGACGCATTAATGGCTACACCTTC
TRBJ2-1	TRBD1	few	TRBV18	CASSPQQGVLPSGEQFF	TGTGCCAGCTCACCGCAACAGGGGGTTTTACCGTCGGGTGAGCAGTTCTTC
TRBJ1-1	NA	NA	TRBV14	CASSFTAGDDTEAFF	TGTGCCAGCAGCTTCACCGCGGGGGACGACACTGAAGCTTTCTTT
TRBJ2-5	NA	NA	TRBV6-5	CASSYTLGETQYF	TGTGCCAGCAGCTACACCCTCGGGGAGACCCAGTACTTC
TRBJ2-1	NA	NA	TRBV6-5	CASSYSGGVNEQFF	TGTGCCAGCAGTTACTCGGGGGGAGTCAATGAGCAGTTCTTC
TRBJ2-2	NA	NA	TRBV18	CASSPKEGHTGELFF	TGTGCCAGCTCACCAAAGGAGGGCCATACCGGGGAGCTGTTTTTT
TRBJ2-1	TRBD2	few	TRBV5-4	CASSLGELAGGRVEQFF	TGTGCCAGCAGCTTGGGAGAACTAGCGGGAGGGCGGGTTGAGCAGTTCTTC
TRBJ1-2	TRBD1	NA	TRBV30	CAWRRQGAGSGGYTF	TGTGCCTGGAGGCGACAGGGGGCGGGTTCGGGCGGCTACACCTTC
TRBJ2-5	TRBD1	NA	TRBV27	CASSPGTGGETQYF	TGTGCCAGCAGCCCAGGGACAGGGGGAGAGACCCAGTACTTC
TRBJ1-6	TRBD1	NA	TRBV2	CASTTGQGNSPLHF	TGTGCCAGCACCACCGGACAGGGAAATTCACCCCTCCACTTT
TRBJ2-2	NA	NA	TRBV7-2	CASSQSLAAGELFF	TGTGCCAGCAGCCAAAGTCTGGCGGCGGGGGAGCTGTTTTTT
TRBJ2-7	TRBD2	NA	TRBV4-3	CASSQGFNRGGLAGPYEQYF	TGCGCCAGCAGCCAAGGGTTCAACAGGGGAGGACTAGCGGGACCTTACGAGCAGTACTTC
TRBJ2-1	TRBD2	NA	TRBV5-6	CASSRPGTSDLSSYNEQFF	TGTGCCAGCAGCCGACCCGGGACTAGCGACCTGAGCTCCTACAATGAGCAGTTCTTC
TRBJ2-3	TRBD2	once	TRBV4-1	CASSLSGSEADTQYF	TGCGCCAGCAGCCTTAGCGGGAGTGAGGCAGATACGCAGTATTTT
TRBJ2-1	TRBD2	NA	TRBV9	CASSDGTSGNNEQFF	TGTGCCAGCAGCGACGGGACTAGCGGGAACAATGAGCAGTTCTTC
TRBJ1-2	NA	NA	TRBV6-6	CASSQVPNYGYTF	TGTGCCAGCAGCCAGGTCCCGAACTATGGCTACACCTTC
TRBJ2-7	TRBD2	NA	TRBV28	CASTASGRAENYEQYF	TGTGCCAGCACTGCTAGCGGGAGGGCGGAAAACTACGAGCAGTACTTC
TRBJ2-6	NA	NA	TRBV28	CASSPAGRFLSGANVLTF	TGTGCCAGCAGCCCGGCGGGCCGATTCCTCTCTGGGGCCAACGTCCTGACTTTC
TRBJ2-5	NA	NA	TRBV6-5	CASSYPGVETQYF	TGTGCCAGCAGTTACCCGGGGGTAGAGACCCAGTACTTC
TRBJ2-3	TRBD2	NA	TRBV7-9	CSSSDRLADSTDTQYF	TGTTCCAGCAGCGACCGACTAGCGGACAGCACAGATACGCAGTATTTT
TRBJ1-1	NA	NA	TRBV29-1	CSVDPRPGTEAFF	TGCAGCGTTGATCCGCGCCCGGGCACTGAAGCTTTCTTT
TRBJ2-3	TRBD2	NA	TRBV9	CASSVWSGGGGTDTQYF	TGTGCCAGCAGCGTATGGAGCGGCGGGGGGGGAACAGATACGCAGTATTTT
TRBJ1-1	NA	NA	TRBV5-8	CASSYLNRMNTEAFF	TGTGCCAGCAGCTACCTTAACAGGATGAACACTGAAGCTTTCTTT